This is a list of T cell receptor beta chains from one sample in a study of cytotoxic CD8 clonotypes in ibrutinib-treated CLL. Method: immunoSEQ multiplex PCR; TCRdb's copy keeps in-frame clones and lacks some. Among about 300,000 clones listed, roughly 76% were seen once. Sequenced here: PBMCs, sampled at disease progression, from a patient treated with ibrutinib. These receptor sequences come from a human donor with chronic lymphocytic leukemia. Each CDR3 is given with its conserved first and last residue. The D gene is left open where the match is weak. Rows may omit the clone size; those that give it use once, few, many or a size class.

- | TRBJ2-7 | - | TRBV6-5 | CATSQLASYEQYF | TGTGCCACCAGTCAGTTAGCGAGTTACGAGCAGTACTTC
- | TRBJ1-5 | few | TRBV18 | CASSPLPLGGQPQHF | TGTGCCAGCTCACCACTCCCCCTTGGGGGGCAGCCCCAGCATTTT
- | TRBJ2-7 | - | TRBV2 | CASAPAVYRTYEQYF | TGTGCCAGCGCCCCAGCGGTTTACCGAACCTACGAGCAGTACTTC
- | TRBJ1-5 | - | TRBV7-6 | CASSLTLGGGSPQHF | TGTGCCAGCAGCTTAACGTTGGGGGGGGGTTCGCCCCAGCATTTT
- | TRBJ1-1 | - | TRBV29-1 | CSVEGAFHTEAFF | TGCAGCGTTGAGGGGGCTTTCCACACTGAAGCTTTCTTT
- | TRBJ2-7 | - | TRBV6-5 | CASSLGSSYEQYF | TGTGCCAGCTCGCTAGGGAGCTCCTACGAGCAGTACTTC
- | TRBJ1-2 | - | TRBV7-9 | CASSLVAGHIYGYTF | TGTGCCAGCAGCTTAGTCGCAGGGCATATCTATGGCTACACCTTC
TRBD2 | TRBJ2-1 | - | TRBV6-5 | CASSYSSGSTYEQFF | TGTGCCAGCAGTTACTCGAGCGGGAGCACCTATGAGCAGTTCTTC
TRBD2 | TRBJ2-7 | - | TRBV13 | CASSPGGSYEQYF | TGTGCCAGCAGCCCGGGGGGGAGTTACGAGCAGTACTTC
- | TRBJ1-6 | - | TRBV6-5 | CASSYAGQVGSPLHF | TGTGCCAGCAGTTACGCGGGGCAGGTCGGATCACCCCTCCACTTT
- | TRBJ1-1 | - | TRBV5-1 | CASSLTGTPNTEAFF | TGCGCCAGCAGCTTGACCGGGACACCCAACACTGAAGCTTTCTTT
TRBD1 | TRBJ1-2 | - | TRBV4-1 | CASSHPGQGLYGYTF | TGCGCCAGCAGCCACCCCGGACAGGGCCTCTATGGCTACACCTTC
- | TRBJ2-1 | - | TRBV27 | CASSLGRGGYNEQFF | TGTGCCAGCAGTTTAGGTCGAGGGGGGTACAATGAGCAGTTCTTC
- | TRBJ1-5 | few | TRBV5-1 | CASSMRGDQPQHF | TGCGCCAGCAGCATGCGGGGCGATCAGCCCCAGCATTTT
TRBD2 | TRBJ2-7 | - | TRBV5-4 | CASSPLAGLNEQYF | TGTGCCAGCAGCCCTTTAGCGGGACTGAACGAGCAGTACTTC